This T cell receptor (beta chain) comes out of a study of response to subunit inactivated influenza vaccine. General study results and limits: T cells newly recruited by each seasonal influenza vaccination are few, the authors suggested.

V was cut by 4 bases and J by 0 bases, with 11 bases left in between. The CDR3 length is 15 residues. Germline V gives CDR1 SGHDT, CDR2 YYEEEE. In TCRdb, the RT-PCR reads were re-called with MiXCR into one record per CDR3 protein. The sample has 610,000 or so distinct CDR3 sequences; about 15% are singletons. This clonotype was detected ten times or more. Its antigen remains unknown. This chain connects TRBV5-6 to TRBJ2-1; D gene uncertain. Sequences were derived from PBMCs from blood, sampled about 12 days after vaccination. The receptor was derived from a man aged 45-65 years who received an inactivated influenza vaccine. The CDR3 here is CASSGGRSSYNEQFF. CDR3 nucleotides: TGTGCCAGCAGCGGTGGTAGGAGCTCCTACAATGAGCAGTTCTTC.